The 32 T cell receptor beta chains below come from one sample, sequenced in a study of shared clonotypes between healthy human individuals. Produced via immunoSEQ multiplex PCR; TCRdb's table is partial and in-frame only. The sample lists 500,000 or so clones, approximately 95% seen once, with 0.064% in the top ten. The sample taken for sequencing was naive CD4+ T cells sorted from blood. Documented subset: CD45RA+ positively selected. The receptors were sampled from a woman aged 25 to 39 in good health.

Only one count was recorded for this clone. This rearrangement joins TRBV19 to TRBJ2-1, with a tentative D call TRBD2 (6 bases). The CDR3 totals 13 residues. V was cut by 5 bases and J by 8 bases, with 13 bases left in between. CDR1 and CDR2 from the germline V gene are LNHDA and SQIVND (reference sequence). The CDR3 here is CASSGLMYDEQFF. CDR3 DNA sequence: TGTGCCAGTAGTGGACTAATGTACGATGAGCAGTTCTTC.

The chain is built from TRBV4-1 and TRBJ2-7; 9 bases match TRBD2. The CDR3 totals 16 residues. V gave up 4 bases and J gave up 2 bases; unmatched junction bases: 9. Germline CDR1 is MGHRA and CDR2 is YSYEKL. CDR3 residues: CASSPRPGLAAYEQYF. DNA for the CDR3: TGCGCCAGCAGCCCGAGACCGGGACTAGCCGCCTACGAGCAGTACTTC.

The chain joins TRBV20-1 to TRBJ2-5; D is unresolved. The V and J ends lost 6 bases and 4 bases respectively, with 6 bases between them. CDR3 length equals 10 residues. Germline V CDR1 and CDR2: DFQATT, SNEGSKA (reference sequence). CDR3 residues: CSAISETQYF. CDR3 nucleotide sequence: TGCAGTGCCATTTCAGAGACCCAGTACTTC.

J is TRBJ1-4 and V is TRBV28; 8 bases agree with TRBD1. The CDR3 has 13 residues. The germline CDR1 and CDR2 sequences are MDHEN and SYDVKM. The V and J ends lost 7 bases and 8 bases, in that order; junction bases with no gene match: 6. Here the CDR3 reads CASIPGGREKLFF. The CDR3 DNA reads as TGTGCCAGCATCCCAGGGGGCCGAGAAAAACTGTTTTTT.

V gene TRBV9 combines with J gene TRBJ2-6; D unclear. V lost 0 bases, J lost 0 bases, and 7 bases lay in between. Germline V gene lookup returns CDR1 SGDLS and CDR2 YYNGEE. The CDR3 loop spans 16 amino acids. In nucleotides, the CDR3 is TGTGCCAGCAGCGTAGCGGGCGACTCTGGGGCCAACGTCCTGACTTTC. Residues: CASSVAGDSGANVLTF. Variable domain in full (rest from reference TRBV9 and TRBJ2-6): DSGVTQTPKHLITATGQRVTLRCSPRSGDLSVYWYQQSLDQGLQFLIQYYNGEERAKGNILERFSAQQFPDLHSELNLSSLELGDSALYFCASSVAGDSGANVLTFGAGSRLTVL.

This chain joins TRBV5-1 and TRBJ1-1; 9 positions match TRBD1. The CDR3 sequence is 17 residues long. V shed 4 bases, J shed 1 base, and the junction held 11 bases outside the gene matches. In germline, CDR1 is SGHRS, CDR2 YFSETQ. CDR3 nucleotides: TGCGCCAGCAGCAGACACAGGGGGCTGTTAAGGAACACTGAAGCTTTCTTT. Its translation: CASSRHRGLLRNTEAFF.

V and J are TRBV28 and TRBJ1-4, with a tentative D call TRBD1 (6 bases). The length of the CDR3 is 15 residues. Germline lookup yields CDR1 MDHEN and CDR2 SYDVKM. V was pared by 3 bases and J by 8 bases, with 16 bases between. The CDR3 protein is CASSFRGKGGEKLFF. Written as DNA, the CDR3 is TGTGCCAGCAGTTTCAGGGGAAAGGGTGGAGAAAAACTGTTTTTT.

CDR3 amino acids: CASSWRAWRSSYNEQFF. The CDR3 nucleotides read TGTGCCAGCAGTTGGAGGGCTTGGCGGAGCTCCTACAATGAGCAGTTCTTC. The chain has TRBV27 and TRBJ2-1; D possibly corresponds to TRBD2 (6 bases). The germline V gene has CDR1 MNHEY and CDR2 SMNVEV (reference sequence). The CDR3 runs 17 residues. With 4 bases removed from V and 0 bases from J, the gap between germline ends came to 16 bases.

The chain employs TRBV11-2 and TRBJ2-7; 10 positions match TRBD2. V gave up 2 bases and J gave up 4 bases; unmatched junction bases: 5. The CDR3 spans 15 residues. CDR1 SGHAT and CDR2 FQNNGV come from the germline V gene. CDR3 region: CASSLRASGRYEQYF. DNA of the CDR3: TGTGCCAGCAGCTTAAGGGCTAGCGGGAGATACGAGCAGTACTTC.

This sequence joins TRBV28 and TRBJ1-5; D remains ambiguous. From germline, CDR1 is MDHEN and CDR2 SYDVKM. V lost 7 bases and J 2 bases, leaving 12 bases between the germline ends. CDR3 length: 14 amino acids. CDR3 protein: CASIRGSGNQPQHF. The CDR3, as DNA: TGTGCCAGCATAAGAGGATCGGGCAATCAGCCCCAGCATTTT.

A single count supports this clone. V and J are TRBV18 and TRBJ2-7, with 7 bases lining up with TRBD1. This CDR3 is built from 14 residues. J was trimmed by 6 bases and V by 2 bases; bases with no gene match: 7. CDR1 and CDR2 (germline): KGHSH, LQKENI. CDR3 loop: CASSPATGHREQYF. The CDR3 DNA sequence: TGTGCCAGCTCACCAGCGACAGGGCATCGCGAGCAGTACTTC.

This sequence joins TRBV28 and TRBJ2-1, with 10 bases matching TRBD2. Looked up from germline, CDR1 is MDHEN and CDR2 is SYDVKM. There are 15 residues in the CDR3. V lost 2 bases and J lost 3; bases outside the gene matches: 1. CDR3 DNA: TGTGCCAGCAGTTTACGGACTAGCGGCTACAATGAGCAGTTCTTC. Translation: CASSLRTSGYNEQFF.

A single count supports this clone. The chain uses TRBV28 and TRBJ2-7, with 7 bases identical to TRBD1. The CDR3 is 13 amino acids. Losses at the gene ends were 7 bases for V and 2 bases for J; bases not matched to a gene: 5. Germline V gene data show CDR1 as MDHEN and CDR2 as SYDVKM. The CDR3 DNA reads TGTGCCAGCAACCCGGGACAGACCTACGAGCAGTACTTC. As protein: CASNPGQTYEQYF.

The rearrangement links TRBV2 to TRBJ1-5, with 7 bases aligning to TRBD1. After removal of 4 bases from V and 3 bases from J, the junction contained 6 bases not matched to a gene. Germline V lookup: CDR1 SNHLY, CDR2 FYNNEI. The CDR3 has 15 residues. CDR3 protein: CASSVGDSNNQPQHF. CDR3 sequence (DNA): TGTGCCAGCAGTGTAGGGGACAGTAACAATCAGCCCCAGCATTTT.

The rearrangement uses TRBV19 and TRBJ1-1; 7 nucleotides align to TRBD1. The germline V gene has CDR1 LNHDA and CDR2 SQIVND (reference sequence). The J segment lost 0 bases and the V segment lost 5 bases, leaving 9 bases of the junction unmatched. This CDR3 has 16 residues. The CDR3 DNA reads as TGTGCCAGTAGTCCCAGGGGGGTGGCAGTGAACACTGAAGCTTTCTTT. This codes for CASSPRGVAVNTEAFF.

This sequence joins TRBV6-1 and TRBJ2-7; no firm D call. The germline V gene encodes CDR1 MNHNS and CDR2 SASEGT. V was shortened by 6 bases and J by 6 bases, with 9 bases between the two germline ends. The CDR3 totals 11 residues. The chain's CDR3 is CASRVSSEQYF. The DNA for the CDR3 is TGTGCCAGCAGAGTATCTTCCGAGCAGTACTTC.

This clone was observed a few times. The chain recombines TRBV5-1 with TRBJ2-7; perhaps TRBD1 as D (6 bases). The V and J ends lost 4 bases and 2 bases respectively, with 16 bases between them. CDR3 length: 15 amino acids. Per germline, CDR1 SGHRS and CDR2 YFSETQ. The CDR3 coding sequence is TGCGCCAGCAGCATCTACAGGGAATCGGCCTACGAGCAGTACTTC. Translating gives CASSIYRESAYEQYF.

The rearrangement joins TRBV4-1 to TRBJ1-5, with D maybe TRBD1 (6 bases). Per germline, CDR1 MGHRA and CDR2 YSYEKL. With 2 bases removed from V and 11 bases from J, the gap between germline ends came to 13 bases. The CDR3 is 13 amino acids. The CDR3 sequence: CASSQLQGAAQHF. The CDR3 DNA follows: TGCGCCAGCAGCCAACTACAGGGTGCAGCCCAGCATTTT.

The genes are TRBV28 and TRBJ1-2; TRBD1 matches at 8 bases. Losses at the gene ends were 6 bases for V and 8 bases for J; bases not matched to a gene: 5. This CDR3 has 12 amino acids. The germline V gene has CDR1 MDHEN and CDR2 SYDVKM. CDR3 DNA: TGTGCCAGCAGCCAACAGGGGGGCGGCTACACCTTC. Amino acid sequence: CASSQQGGGYTF.

This clone came up once. The V and J genes are TRBV6-1 and TRBJ2-7, with 9 bases lining up with TRBD2. Germline assignment: CDR1 MNHNS and CDR2 SASEGT. The CDR3 length is 16 residues. Germline trimming cut 3 bases from V and 2 bases from J; bases unmatched to any gene: 8. The CDR3 nucleotides read TGTGCCAGCAGTGACTTTAGCGGGAGAGGGACCTACGAGCAGTACTTC. Protein product: CASSDFSGRGTYEQYF.

V gene TRBV6-1 combines with J gene TRBJ2-6, with TRBD2 matching 13 bases. Germline V gives CDR1 MNHNS, CDR2 SASEGT. There are 18 residues in the CDR3. V was clipped by 3 bases and J by 4 bases; unmatched bases: 6. CDR3 in amino acids: CASSDGLAGEVGANVLTF. Written as DNA, the CDR3 is TGTGCCAGCAGTGACGGACTAGCGGGAGAAGTGGGGGCCAACGTCCTGACTTTC.

This rearrangement joins TRBV2 to TRBJ2-2; 11 bases are shared with TRBD2. CDR3 length equals 15 residues. In germline, CDR1 is SNHLY, CDR2 FYNNEI. J was trimmed by 4 bases and V by 4 bases; bases with no gene match: 2. The CDR3 DNA reads TGTGCCAGCAGTGGACTAGCGGGAACCACCGGGGAGCTGTTTTTT. Its translation: CASSGLAGTTGELFF. Full variable domain (missing parts from reference TRBV2 and TRBJ2-2): EPEVTQTPSHQVTQMGQEVILRCVPISNHLYFYWYRQILGQKVEFLVSFYNNEISEKSEIFDDQFSVERPDGSNFTLKIRSTKLEDSAMYFCASSGLAGTTGELFFGEGSRLTVL.

The V gene is TRBV2, the J gene TRBJ2-5, with D possibly being TRBD1 or TRBD2 (5 bases each). The ends were cut back, 4 bases at V and 4 bases at J, with 7 bases in the middle. This CDR3 comprises 12 residues. Germline V gene lookup returns CDR1 SNHLY and CDR2 FYNNEI. As DNA, the CDR3 is TGTGCCAGCAGTGTTGGGGGAGAGACCCAGTACTTC. Encoded protein: CASSVGGETQYF.

The chain joins TRBV6-5 to TRBJ2-2; D unresolved. The germline V and J ends were trimmed by 7 bases and 5 bases, with 17 bases remaining between them. The CDR3 has 15 residues. The germline V gene encodes CDR1 MNHEY and CDR2 SVGAGI. CDR3 residues: CASTVNEFITGELFF. DNA for the CDR3: TGTGCCAGCACGGTCAACGAATTTATTACCGGGGAGCTGTTTTTT.

The V gene is TRBV27, the J gene TRBJ1-1; D is unresolved. The CDR3 has 13 residues. From germline, CDR1 is MNHEY and CDR2 SMNVEV (reference sequence). Trimming removed 3 bases at V and 0 bases at J, with 5 bases between. The CDR3 nucleotides read TGTGCCAGCAGTTTTGTGGTGAACACTGAAGCTTTCTTT. This encodes CASSFVVNTEAFF.

V usage is TRBV6-1 and J usage is TRBJ2-3; a weak D match, TRBD1 (5 bases). Trimming pared 6 bases from V and 2 bases from J, leaving 12 bases between. CDR1 MNHNS and CDR2 SASEGT come from the germline V gene. The CDR3 extends over 14 amino acids. The CDR3, as DNA: TGTGCCAGCAGCTCCAGGGTTTTCACAGATACGCAGTATTTT. Translating gives CASSSRVFTDTQYF.

This rearrangement joins TRBV11-2 to TRBJ1-2; no reliable D call. CDR3 length equals 12 residues. The V and J ends lost 6 bases and 6 bases respectively, with 11 bases between them. The germline V gene encodes CDR1 SGHAT and CDR2 FQNNGV. The CDR3: CASRTAGNGYTF. The CDR3 nucleotides read TGTGCCAGCAGGACCGCAGGCAATGGCTACACCTTC.

This chain links TRBV28 with TRBJ2-5, with D unresolved. Judging by the DNA end, TRBJ2-7 fits better; the J call may be wrong. Germline loops: CDR1 MDHEN, CDR2 SYDVKM. The CDR3 runs to 12 residues. The CDR3 spells CASSLSLSEQYF. Here the CDR3 DNA reads TGTGCCAGCAGTTTAAGTTTAAGCGAGCAGTACTTC.

This chain links TRBV7-2 with TRBJ1-2; maybe TRBD1 (6 bases). V lost 1 base, J lost 4 bases, and 13 bases lay in between. In germline, CDR1 is SGHTA, CDR2 FQGNSA. The CDR3 loop spans 15 amino acids. CDR3 DNA: TGTGCCAGCAGCTTAGGGCGGGGGCAGGGCTATGGCTACACCTTC. Translation: CASSLGRGQGYGYTF.

In regard to this clone: At the DNA level, this CDR3 is encoded by other sequences in the same sample as well. The gene calls are TRBV5-1 and TRBJ2-3, with 10 bases matching TRBD1. CDR1 and CDR2 from the germline V gene are SGHRS and YFSETQ. V gave up 3 bases and J gave up 3 bases; unmatched junction bases: 1. The CDR3 length is 14 residues. The CDR3 here is CASSSGQGTDTQYF. The CDR3 nucleotides read TGCGCCAGCAGCTCGGGACAGGGGACAGATACGCAGTATTTT.

This chain joins TRBV6-5 and TRBJ1-5; 9 bases fit TRBD1. The CDR3 loop spans 14 amino acids. V was clipped by 8 bases and J by 1 base; unmatched bases: 3. Germline CDR1 reads MNHEY; CDR2 reads SVGAGI. The CDR3 reads CASVGTGSNQPQHF. DNA for the CDR3: TGTGCCAGCGTCGGGACAGGGAGCAATCAGCCCCAGCATTTT.

The chain couples TRBV10-3 to TRBJ1-1, with D maybe TRBD1 (6 bases). Looked up from germline, CDR1 is ENHRY and CDR2 is SYGVKD. The V end was cut by 7 bases, the J end by 3 bases, with 18 bases between. The CDR3 totals 15 residues. The CDR3 sequence is CAITSRGAEDTEAFF. In nucleotides, the CDR3 is TGTGCCATCACCTCCCGGGGGGCGGAGGACACTGAAGCTTTCTTT.